This is a list of T cell receptor beta chains from one sample in a study of preoperative IRX-2 immunotherapy in early breast cancer. The protocol was immunoSEQ multiplex PCR, while the TCRdb copy is restricted to in-frame clones and leaves out a portion. Altogether 5,000 or so clones are present, roughly 67% being singletons, with the ten largest covering 13% to 15%. This material consisted of tumor tissue, taken before IRX-2 immunotherapy. The receptors originated from a human donor with breast cancer. Each CDR3 is given with its conserved first and last residue. The D gene is left open where the match is weak. Some rows mark clone size as missing; the rest say once, few, many or name a class of expanded clone.

TGTGCCAGCAGCTTCAACCCTTTCACAGATACGCAGTATTTT,CASSFNPFTDTQYF,-,TRBJ2-3,TRBV7-5,-
TGCAGCGTTGATGCGGACTCTGGAAACACCATATATTTT,CSVDADSGNTIYF,-,TRBJ1-3,TRBV29-1,-
TGTGCCAGCAGTGAGAAGAGCAATCAGCCCCAGCATTTT,CASSEKSNQPQHF,-,TRBJ1-5,TRBV6-8,-
TGTGCCACCGAAGGCAGCGGGAACTACGAGCAGTACTTC,CATEGSGNYEQYF,TRBD2,TRBJ2-7,TRBV28,-
TGTGCCAGCAGTTCCCTAAGGGGGTTGAGGAACACTGAAGCTTTCTTT,CASSSLRGLRNTEAFF,-,TRBJ1-1,TRBV16,-
TGTGCCAGCAGTCGGACAGGAGCTAATAGCAATCAGCCCCAGCATTTT,CASSRTGANSNQPQHF,TRBD1,TRBJ1-5,TRBV6-8,-
TGTGCCAGTCGGTTCATTCAGGGGCAGGAAACCGCTGAAGCTTTCTTT,CASRFIQGQETAEAFF,-,TRBJ1-1,TRBV19,few
TGTGCCAGCAATCTAGCGGGTGCCTACGAGCAGTACTTC,CASNLAGAYEQYF,TRBD2,TRBJ2-7,TRBV25-1,-
TGTGCCTGGAAACCCATGAACACTGAAGCTTTCTTT,CAWKPMNTEAFF,-,TRBJ1-1,TRBV30,few
TGTGCCACCAGCTCGAGGGGAACTCTCACCGGGGAGCTGTTTTTT,CATSSRGTLTGELFF,-,TRBJ2-2,TRBV15,-
TGTGCCAGTAGTTTAGTCTCTCTGAGCAATCAGCCCCAGCATTTT,CASSLVSLSNQPQHF,-,TRBJ1-5,TRBV19,few
TGTGCCAGCACAGGACAGGGGGCTTGGACTGAAGCTTTCTTT,CASTGQGAWTEAFF,TRBD1,TRBJ1-1,TRBV6-8,-
TGTGCCAGCACGACAGGCGGGCGATCCCGCACAGATACGCAGTATTTT,CASTTGGRSRTDTQYF,-,TRBJ2-3,TRBV19,once
TGTGCCAGCAGAGGCGACGGAAACTATGGCTACACCTTC,CASRGDGNYGYTF,-,TRBJ1-2,TRBV6-8,once
TGTGCCAGCTCACCACCTGTATCTGGAAACACCATATATTTT,CASSPPVSGNTIYF,-,TRBJ1-3,TRBV18,-
TGTGCCAGCAGTTCAGTGGGGACAACGAACACCGGGGAGCTGTTTTTT,CASSSVGTTNTGELFF,-,TRBJ2-2,TRBV6-8,few
TGTGCCAGCAGTCGACCCGGGACAGGGAACACTGAAGCTTTCTTT,CASSRPGTGNTEAFF,TRBD1,TRBJ1-1,TRBV6-8,-
TGTGCCATCAGCCAAAGCTGGGCGTGGAACGAGCAGTACTTC,CAISQSWAWNEQYF,-,TRBJ2-7,TRBV6-4,-
TGCGCCAGCAGCTTGAGGCGGGACTTTGAAGCTTTCTTT,CASSLRRDFEAFF,-,TRBJ1-1,TRBV23-1,-
TGCGCCAGTGCTTTAATGGGTTCGGGAGAGACCCAGTACTTC,CASALMGSGETQYF,-,TRBJ2-5,TRBV5-1,-
TGTGCCAGCAGCGATCGGGACAGGGGACGGGGAGGCTACACCTTC,CASSDRDRGRGGYTF,TRBD1,TRBJ1-2,TRBV11-3,-